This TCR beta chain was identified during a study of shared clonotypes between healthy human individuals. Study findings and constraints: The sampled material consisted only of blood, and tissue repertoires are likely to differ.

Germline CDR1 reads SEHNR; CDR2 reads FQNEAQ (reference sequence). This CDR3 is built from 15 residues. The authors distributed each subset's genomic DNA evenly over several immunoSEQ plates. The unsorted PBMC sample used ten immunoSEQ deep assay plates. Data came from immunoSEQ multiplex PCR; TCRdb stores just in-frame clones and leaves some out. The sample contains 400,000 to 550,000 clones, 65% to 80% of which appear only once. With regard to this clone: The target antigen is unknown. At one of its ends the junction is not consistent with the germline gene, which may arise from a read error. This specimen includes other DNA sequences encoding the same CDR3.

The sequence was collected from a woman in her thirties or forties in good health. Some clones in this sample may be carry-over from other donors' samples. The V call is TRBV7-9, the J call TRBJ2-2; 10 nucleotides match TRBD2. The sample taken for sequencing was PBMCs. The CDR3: CASSLAGDGTGELFF. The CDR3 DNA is TGTGCCAGCAGCCTAGCGGGAGATGGCACCGGGGAGCTGTTTTTT.